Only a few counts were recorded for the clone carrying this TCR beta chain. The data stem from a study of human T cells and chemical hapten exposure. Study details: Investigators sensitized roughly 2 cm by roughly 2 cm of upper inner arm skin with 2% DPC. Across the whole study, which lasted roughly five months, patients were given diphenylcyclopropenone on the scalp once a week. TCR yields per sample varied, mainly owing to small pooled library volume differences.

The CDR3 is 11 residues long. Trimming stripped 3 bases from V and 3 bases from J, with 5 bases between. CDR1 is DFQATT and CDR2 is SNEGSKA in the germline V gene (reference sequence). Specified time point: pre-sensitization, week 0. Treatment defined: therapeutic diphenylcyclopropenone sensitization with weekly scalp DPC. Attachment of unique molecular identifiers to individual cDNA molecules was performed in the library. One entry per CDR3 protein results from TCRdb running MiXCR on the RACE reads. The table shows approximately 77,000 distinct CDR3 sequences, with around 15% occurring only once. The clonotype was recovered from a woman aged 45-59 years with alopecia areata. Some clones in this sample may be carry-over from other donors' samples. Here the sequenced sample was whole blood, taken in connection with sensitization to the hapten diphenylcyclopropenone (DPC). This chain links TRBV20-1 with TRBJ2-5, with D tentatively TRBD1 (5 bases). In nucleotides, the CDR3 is TGCAGTGCTAGGACAGAAGAGACCCAGTACTTC. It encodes CSARTEETQYF.